The entry below describes one T cell receptor beta chain. Its antigen is not known. TCRdb derives one entry per CDR3 protein from the 5' RACE reads, leaving out DNA. The sample has over 150,000 distinct CDR3 sequences. This sample is drawn from a study of T cells expressing NK-cell markers. Study in general: According to the study, TCR beta repertoires originated from sorted CD3+CD56+NKG2C+, CD3+CD56+NKG2C- and CD3+CD56-NKG2C+ T cells. Notes on the study in general: These clonotypes additionally ranked first within the CD3+CD56-NKG2C+ fraction of several donors.

CDR1 is SEHNR, CDR2 FQNEAQ, per germline (reference sequence). This CDR3 comprises 12 residues. This sequence originates from a woman between 45 and 65 years old in good health. The chain has TRBV7-9 and TRBJ2-1; TCRdb indicates TRBD2, and absent DNA this call remains unverified. The specimen was blood T cells: a sorted CD56 or NKG2C T cell subset, CD4+ or CD8+ T cells, or bulk PBMC T cells (not recorded which). The CDR3 loop reads CASSFGWDEQFF. Full variable domain (outside the CDR3, taken from reference TRBV7-9 and TRBJ2-1): DTGVSQNPRHKITKRGQNVTFRCDPISEHNRLYWYRQTLGQGPEFLTYFQNEAQLEKSRLLSDRFSAERPKGSFSTLEIQRTEQGDSAMYLCASSFGWDEQFFGPGTRLTVL.